This record covers a single T cell receptor (beta chain). Its antigen is not known. Libraries were prepared by immunoSEQ multiplex PCR; TCRdb keeps only in-frame clonotypes and omits some of them. This sample has 95,000 to 150,000 clones, with about nine tenths found just once. The ends were cut back, 9 bases at V and 5 bases at J, with 19 bases in the middle. CDR1 SNHLY and CDR2 FYNNEI come from the germline V gene. The CDR3 is made up of 15 amino acids. These data come from a study of T cell responses to AZD1222 COVID-19 vaccine. Whole-study findings and limits: Of the AZD1222 recipients, only 5 to 7 were seropositive at baseline. Mapped onto spike, vaccine-associated CD4 TCRs spanned it and were dominant at 160-218 and 743-854.

The sequence derives from an adult in good health. The chain is built from TRBV2 and TRBJ1-4; TRBD1 is a possible D gene (6 bases). The sample consisted of peripheral blood, taken on day 0 of AZD1222 vaccination. The CDR3 loop reads CARGDRDKGNEKLFF. The CDR3 nucleotides are TGTGCCAGAGGGGATCGGGACAAGGGGAATGAAAAACTGTTTTTT.